Listed here are 3 T cell receptor beta chains from one sample, sequenced in a study of T cell responses to AZD1222 COVID-19 vaccine. Clones were sequenced by immunoSEQ multiplex PCR, and TCRdb holds only the in-frame ones, with some missing. The table records roughly 120,000 clones, roughly 84% of them present only once. This specimen consisted of peripheral blood, obtained on day 0 of AZD1222 vaccination. The origin of the receptors is an adult in good health.

This sequence joins TRBV7-9 and TRBJ2-1, with 10 bases lining up with TRBD1. J gave up 6 bases and V 7 bases, and 6 bases lay outside the gene matches. The CDR3 runs to 14 residues. Per the germline V gene, CDR1 is SEHNR and CDR2 is FQNEAQ (reference sequence). DNA of the CDR3: TGTGCCAGCACCAGGACAGGGGGGGTCAATGAGCAGTTCTTC. This encodes CASTRTGGVNEQFF. Full variable domain (outside the CDR3, taken from reference TRBV7-9 and TRBJ2-1): DTGVSQNPRHKITKRGQNVTFRCDPISEHNRLYWYRQTLGQGPEFLTYFQNEAQLEKSRLLSDRFSAERPKGSFSTLEIQRTEQGDSAMYLCASTRTGGVNEQFFGPGTRLTVL.

This chain connects TRBV27 to TRBJ1-1; D is ambiguous. Germline CDR1 reads MNHEY; CDR2 reads SMNVEV (reference sequence). Trimming took 2 bases from V and 2 from J, leaving 15 bases between them. The CDR3 extends over 16 amino acids. The CDR3 spells CASSLDAFRVNTEAFF. The DNA of the CDR3 is TGTGCCAGCAGTTTAGACGCATTTAGAGTTAACACTGAAGCTTTCTTT.

V and J are TRBV7-9 and TRBJ2-7, with 8 bases lining up with TRBD1. Trimming cost V 2 bases and J 8 bases; bases outside gene matches: 2. Germline values: CDR1 SEHNR, CDR2 FQNEAQ (reference sequence). This CDR3 is 12 amino acids long. CDR3 in DNA: TGTGCCAGCAGCTTACAGGGGGCCCAGCAGTACTTC. Its protein is CASSLQGAQQYF.